This T cell receptor (beta chain) comes out of a study of T cells in Graves' hyperthyroidism and ophthalmopathy. Study-level findings and limits: A 13 V-J model separated ophthalmopathy from stable hyperthyroidism.

A few counts support this clonotype. Its antigen is as yet unknown. TCR beta CDR3 region amplification was performed from RNA transcripts. HTBI primers were the set used in a first-round RT-PCR of the TCR CDR3. TCRdb independently ran MiXCR on the multiplex PCR reads; one entry per CDR3 protein. The data hold a few hundred thousand distinct CDR3 sequences, with 20% to 30% observed a single time. Criteria for exclusion of patients were uncontrolled infection, other autoimmune disease, pregnancy or lactation. This sequence originates from a man in his fifties with Graves' hyperthyroidism. The sequencing sample was made of blood.

CDR3 coding DNA: TGCGCCAGCAGCTTGGCGTGGGACACAGATACGCAGTATTTT. Amino acid sequence: CASSLAWDTDTQYF. The rearrangement links TRBV5-1 to TRBJ2-3; D remains unclear. Germline assignment: CDR1 SGHRS and CDR2 YFSETQ. Trimming took 0 bases from V and 2 from J, leaving 7 bases between them. The CDR3 length is 14 residues.